The entry that follows covers one TCR beta chain sequence. This specimen belongs to a study of cytomegalovirus exposure and HLA in healthy donors. A multiplex PCR was run with 60 Vbeta primers and 13 Jbeta primers. The table came from immunoSEQ multiplex PCR; TCRdb's copy has only in-frame clones and leaves some out. The sample includes roughly 100,000 clones, approximately 80% seen only once; the top ten take approximately 1.7%. These donors, healthy bone marrow donors, were studied. Per germline, CDR1 SGHKS and CDR2 YYEKEE (reference sequence). This CDR3 has 13 amino acids. With 2 bases removed from V and 7 bases from J, the gap between germline ends came to 12 bases.

The source is a woman aged 40 to 55 in good health and CMV-seronegative. This chain links TRBV5-5 with TRBJ1-1, with no clear D. Specimen: PBMCs. As DNA, the CDR3 is TGTGCCAGCAGCTTATCTTTCGGGTATGAAGCTTTCTTT. Translating gives CASSLSFGYEAFF.